The rows below give T cell receptor beta chains drawn from one sample of a study of CD8 T cells in ankylosing spondylitis. TCRdb independently ran MiXCR on the 5' RACE reads; one entry per CDR3 protein. The sample has some 220,000 distinct CDR3 sequences, 7.3% seen once. Sequencing was performed on blood, either unsorted or a sorted T cell fraction (not recorded which). These receptors were obtained from a male donor with ankylosing spondylitis. Each CDR3 is given with its conserved first and last residue. A D gene is named only where the DNA matches it firmly. Not every row has a clone size; where given, it reads once, few, many or a size class.

CDR3 DNA: TGTGCCAGCAGCGTAGGAACCCTTTCACCCCTCCACTTT
CDR3 protein: CASSVGTLSPLHF
J gene: TRBJ1-6
D gene: -
V gene: TRBV9
clone size: many

CDR3 DNA: TGCGCCAGCAGGAATCGGTCCATAGAGCAGTACTTC
CDR3 protein: CASRNRSIEQYF
J gene: TRBJ2-7
D gene: -
V gene: TRBV5-1
clone size: -

CDR3 DNA: TGTGCCATCACCCTACGTGGACTAGCGCAAAGAGGCGAGCAGTTCTTC
CDR3 protein: CAITLRGLAQRGEQFF
J gene: TRBJ2-1
D gene: TRBD2
V gene: TRBV6-1
clone size: many

CDR3 DNA: TGTGCCAGCAGCTTGAATAGCGGGAGGCACACCGGGGAGCTGTTTTTT
CDR3 protein: CASSLNSGRHTGELFF
J gene: TRBJ2-2
D gene: TRBD2
V gene: TRBV7-9
clone size: many

CDR3 DNA: TGCAGTGCTCCGCCAGAGACTGGGGAGGCCTACGAGCAGTACTTC
CDR3 protein: CSAPPETGEAYEQYF
J gene: TRBJ2-7
D gene: -
V gene: TRBV20-1
clone size: -

CDR3 DNA: TGTGCCAGCAGCTTAGATGGGGGGAACACTGAAGCTTTCTTT
CDR3 protein: CASSLDGGNTEAFF
J gene: TRBJ1-1
D gene: -
V gene: TRBV7-9
clone size: many

CDR3 DNA: TGCAGTGCTCGGCGGCGGCAGGGGAACTATGGCTACACCTTC
CDR3 protein: CSARRRQGNYGYTF
J gene: TRBJ1-2
D gene: -
V gene: TRBV20-1
clone size: -

CDR3 DNA: TGTGCCAGCACCCCAGGACGAGAGAAGGGTTGTGATGAGCAGTTCTTC
CDR3 protein: CASTPGREKGCDEQFF
J gene: TRBJ2-1
D gene: -
V gene: TRBV6-1
clone size: many

CDR3 DNA: TGTGCCAGCAGCTCGACGCATACGGGGTACGAAAAACTGTTTTTT
CDR3 protein: CASSSTHTGYEKLFF
J gene: TRBJ1-4
D gene: -
V gene: TRBV7-9
clone size: many

CDR3 DNA: TGTGCCATCAGTGAGAGCTTCAACACCGGGGAGCTGTTTTTT
CDR3 protein: CAISESFNTGELFF
J gene: TRBJ2-2
D gene: -
V gene: TRBV10-3
clone size: many

CDR3 DNA: TGTGCCAGCAGCTTGGCTCTAGCCCCCTACAATGAGCAGTTCTTC
CDR3 protein: CASSLALAPYNEQFF
J gene: TRBJ2-1
D gene: -
V gene: TRBV5-6
clone size: many

CDR3 DNA: TGCGCCAGCAGCTTGGAATTTAGGGGAGGTACTGAAGCTTTCTTT
CDR3 protein: CASSLEFRGGTEAFF
J gene: TRBJ1-1
D gene: -
V gene: TRBV5-1
clone size: many

CDR3 DNA: TGTGCCAGCAGTGAGATACTAGCGGAGTACAATGAGCAGTTCTTC
CDR3 protein: CASSEILAEYNEQFF
J gene: TRBJ2-1
D gene: TRBD2
V gene: TRBV2
clone size: many

CDR3 DNA: TGTGCCAGCAGTTACCGCCGGGGGTGGGGTTATGAGCAGTACTTC
CDR3 protein: CASSYRRGWGYEQYF
J gene: TRBJ2-7
D gene: -
V gene: TRBV6-5
clone size: many

CDR3 DNA: TGTGCCAGCAGCTTAGCAAGTCAGCCCCAGCATTTT
CDR3 protein: CASSLASQPQHF
J gene: TRBJ1-5
D gene: -
V gene: TRBV7-9
clone size: many

CDR3 DNA: TGTGCCAGCGGACCCTGGGACGGCAACTATGGCTACACCTTC
CDR3 protein: CASGPWDGNYGYTF
J gene: TRBJ1-2
D gene: -
V gene: TRBV5-5
clone size: -

CDR3 DNA: TGCAGTGCTCGAGCCCTGGGTTCTAACACAGATACGCAGTATTTT
CDR3 protein: CSARALGSNTDTQYF
J gene: TRBJ2-3
D gene: -
V gene: TRBV20-1
clone size: few

CDR3 DNA: TGTGCCAGCAGCTTGGGACTAGCGCAGTTCTTC
CDR3 protein: CASSLGLAQFF
J gene: TRBJ2-1
D gene: TRBD2
V gene: TRBV5-6
clone size: many

CDR3 DNA: TGTGCCAGCAGGTCAACTGCCTACGAGCAGTACTTC
CDR3 protein: CASRSTAYEQYF
J gene: TRBJ2-7
D gene: -
V gene: TRBV27
clone size: many

CDR3 DNA: TGTGCCAGCAGCATAGAGGATACGATAATGATGGGGGATACGCAGTATTTT
CDR3 protein: CASSIEDTIMMGDTQYF
J gene: TRBJ2-3
D gene: -
V gene: TRBV11-3
clone size: -

CDR3 DNA: TGCAGCGTTCGGGACGCAGCCTACGAGCAGTACTTC
CDR3 protein: CSVRDAAYEQYF
J gene: TRBJ2-7
D gene: -
V gene: TRBV29-1
clone size: many

CDR3 DNA: TGTGCCAGCAGTTACTCAACGGGACAGAGATCCTATGGCTACACCTTC
CDR3 protein: CASSYSTGQRSYGYTF
J gene: TRBJ1-2
D gene: TRBD1
V gene: TRBV6-5
clone size: -

CDR3 DNA: TGTGCCAGCCGGGGGACTAGCGGTACCGGGGAGCTGTTTTTT
CDR3 protein: CASRGTSGTGELFF
J gene: TRBJ2-2
D gene: TRBD2
V gene: TRBV9
clone size: many

CDR3 DNA: TGTGCCAGCAGCGCGGGGACCCCTTATTTGTTCTTC
CDR3 protein: CASSAGTPYLFF
J gene: TRBJ2-1
D gene: -
V gene: TRBV7-8
clone size: -

CDR3 DNA: TGCAGTGCTTGGGACGGGGGGGGATACGAGCAGTACTTC
CDR3 protein: CSAWDGGGYEQYF
J gene: TRBJ2-7
D gene: TRBD2
V gene: TRBV20-1
clone size: many

CDR3 DNA: TGCAGCGTTGTTGGTCTAGCGGCTAGCACAGATACGCAGTATTTT
CDR3 protein: CSVVGLAASTDTQYF
J gene: TRBJ2-3
D gene: TRBD2
V gene: TRBV29-1
clone size: many

CDR3 DNA: TGTGCCAGCAGTTTATCGAGCAGGGCGGGCTACGAGCAGTACTTC
CDR3 protein: CASSLSSRAGYEQYF
J gene: TRBJ2-7
D gene: -
V gene: TRBV27
clone size: many

CDR3 DNA: TGTGCCAGTAGTATAGATCTTGAACTAGCGGGACTCAATGAGCAGTTCTTC
CDR3 protein: CASSIDLELAGLNEQFF
J gene: TRBJ2-1
D gene: TRBD2
V gene: TRBV19
clone size: -

CDR3 DNA: TGTGCCAGCAGCGCTAATCCGGGCAGCTCCTATAATTCACCCCTCCACTTT
CDR3 protein: CASSANPGSSYNSPLHF
J gene: TRBJ1-6
D gene: -
V gene: TRBV7-3
clone size: many

CDR3 DNA: TGCAGTGCTAAGGAACTAGCGTCACAAGAGACCCAGTACTTC
CDR3 protein: CSAKELASQETQYF
J gene: TRBJ2-5
D gene: TRBD2
V gene: TRBV20-1
clone size: many

CDR3 DNA: TGTGCCAGCAGCTCGCAAAGACAGGGGGCGGCAGATACGCAGTATTTT
CDR3 protein: CASSSQRQGAADTQYF
J gene: TRBJ2-3
D gene: TRBD1
V gene: TRBV7-8
clone size: many

CDR3 DNA: TGCGCCAGCAGCCAGCACGGGGGGAGAACAGATACGCAGTATTTT
CDR3 protein: CASSQHGGRTDTQYF
J gene: TRBJ2-3
D gene: TRBD2
V gene: TRBV4-1
clone size: few

CDR3 DNA: TGCAGTGCTAGGTGGAACACTGAAGCTTTCTTT
CDR3 protein: CSARWNTEAFF
J gene: TRBJ1-1
D gene: -
V gene: TRBV20-1
clone size: few

CDR3 DNA: TGTGCTAGTGGTAGTTCCCAAGAGACCCAGTACTTC
CDR3 protein: CASGSSQETQYF
J gene: TRBJ2-5
D gene: -
V gene: TRBV12-5
clone size: few

CDR3 DNA: TGTGCCAGCAGCTCCCAGGGGAATGAGCAGTTCTTC
CDR3 protein: CASSSQGNEQFF
J gene: TRBJ2-1
D gene: -
V gene: TRBV7-9
clone size: many

CDR3 DNA: TGTGCCAGCAGCGTAGGGATCGGCCTAGGCGAGCAGTACTTC
CDR3 protein: CASSVGIGLGEQYF
J gene: TRBJ2-7
D gene: -
V gene: TRBV9
clone size: many

CDR3 DNA: TGCAGTGCTAGAGGAAGGGGAGCCAAAAACATTCAGTACTTC
CDR3 protein: CSARGRGAKNIQYF
J gene: TRBJ2-4
D gene: -
V gene: TRBV20-1
clone size: -

CDR3 DNA: TGTGCCAGCAGCCACACAGATACGCAGTATTTT
CDR3 protein: CASSHTDTQYF
J gene: TRBJ2-3
D gene: -
V gene: TRBV7-9
clone size: many

CDR3 DNA: TGTGCCAGCAGCTTATCTGAGGGTTCCTACGAGCAGTACTTC
CDR3 protein: CASSLSEGSYEQYF
J gene: TRBJ2-7
D gene: -
V gene: TRBV7-9
clone size: -

CDR3 DNA: TGTGCCAGCAGCCTGCAGACGCTCGGCAACACCATATATTTT
CDR3 protein: CASSLQTLGNTIYF
J gene: TRBJ1-3
D gene: -
V gene: TRBV11-2
clone size: many

CDR3 DNA: TGTGCCACCAGTGAGTCGACTAGGCACATTCAGTACTTC
CDR3 protein: CATSESTRHIQYF
J gene: TRBJ2-4
D gene: -
V gene: TRBV24-1
clone size: many